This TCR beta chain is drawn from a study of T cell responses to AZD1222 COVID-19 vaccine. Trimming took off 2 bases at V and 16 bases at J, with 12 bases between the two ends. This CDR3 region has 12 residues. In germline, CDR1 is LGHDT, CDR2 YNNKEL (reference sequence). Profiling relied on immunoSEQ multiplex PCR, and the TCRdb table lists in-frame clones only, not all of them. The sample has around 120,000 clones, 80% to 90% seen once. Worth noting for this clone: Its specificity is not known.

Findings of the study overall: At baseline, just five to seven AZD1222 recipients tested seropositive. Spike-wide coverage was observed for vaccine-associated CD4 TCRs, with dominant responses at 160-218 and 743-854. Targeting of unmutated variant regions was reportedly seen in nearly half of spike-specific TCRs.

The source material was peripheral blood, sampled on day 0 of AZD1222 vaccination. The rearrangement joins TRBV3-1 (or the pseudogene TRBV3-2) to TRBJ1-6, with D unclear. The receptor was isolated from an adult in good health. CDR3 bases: TGTGCCAGCAGCCAACTGACGGAGCATCTCCACTTT. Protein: CASSQLTEHLHF.